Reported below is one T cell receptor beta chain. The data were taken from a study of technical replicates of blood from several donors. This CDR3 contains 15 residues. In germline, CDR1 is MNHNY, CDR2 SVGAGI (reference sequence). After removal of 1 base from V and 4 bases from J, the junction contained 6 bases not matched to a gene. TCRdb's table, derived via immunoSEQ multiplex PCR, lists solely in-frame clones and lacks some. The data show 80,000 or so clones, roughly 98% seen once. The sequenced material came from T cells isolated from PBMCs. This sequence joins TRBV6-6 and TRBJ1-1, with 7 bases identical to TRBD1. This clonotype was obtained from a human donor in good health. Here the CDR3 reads CASSYWQQGSTEAFF. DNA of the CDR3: TGTGCCAGCAGTTACTGGCAACAGGGGAGCACTGAAGCTTTCTTT.